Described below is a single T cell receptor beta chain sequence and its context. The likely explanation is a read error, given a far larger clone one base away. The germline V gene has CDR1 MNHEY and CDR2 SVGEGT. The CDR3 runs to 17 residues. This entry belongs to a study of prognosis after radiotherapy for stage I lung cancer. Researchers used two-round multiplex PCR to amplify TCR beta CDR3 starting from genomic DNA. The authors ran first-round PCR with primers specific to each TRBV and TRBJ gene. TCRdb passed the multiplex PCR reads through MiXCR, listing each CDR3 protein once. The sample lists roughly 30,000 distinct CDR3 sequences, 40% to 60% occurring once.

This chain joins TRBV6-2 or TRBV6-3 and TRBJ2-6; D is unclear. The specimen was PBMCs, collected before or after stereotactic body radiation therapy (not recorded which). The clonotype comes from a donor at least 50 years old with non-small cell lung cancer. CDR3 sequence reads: CASSLELLSSGSNVLTF. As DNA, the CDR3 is TGTGCCAGCAGTCTCGAACTTCTCAGCTCTGGGTCCAACGTCCTGACTTTC.